The next 21 T cell receptor beta chains were all read from a single sample in a study of CD8 T cells in Susac syndrome. An input of roughly 0.5 to 1 ug of RNA was subjected to reverse transcription using random hexamers. In TCRdb, the immunoSEQ multiplex PCR reads were re-called with MiXCR into one record per CDR3 protein. The repertoire holds roughly 200,000 distinct CDR3 sequences, with about 95% as singletons. The sequenced sample was CD4+ T cells from PBMCs. The receptors stem from a human donor in good health.

The rearrangement uses TRBV5-1 and TRBJ2-2; D uncertain. The CDR3 length is 14 residues. Trimming cost V 4 bases and J 5 bases, with 12 bases left between them. Germline lookup yields CDR1 SGHRS and CDR2 YFSETQ. The CDR3 is CASSPVAATGELFF. DNA for the CDR3: TGCGCCAGCAGCCCCGTGGCAGCAACCGGGGAGCTGTTTTTT.

This clonotype occurred once. The chain couples TRBV6-5 to TRBJ2-2; 10 nucleotides match TRBD2. The CDR3 is 16 amino acids. Germline V gene lookup returns CDR1 MNHEY and CDR2 SVGAGI. With V trimmed by 0 bases and J by 5 bases, 3 bases remained unmatched. In DNA form, the CDR3 reads TGTGCCAGCAGTTACTCGAGCGGGAGGGCAACCGGGGAGCTGTTTTTT. It codes for CASSYSSGRATGELFF.

The chain links TRBV18 to TRBJ2-3, with 7 bases aligning to TRBD1. The CDR3 loop spans 15 amino acids. V shed 4 bases, J shed 5 bases, and the junction held 9 bases outside the gene matches. Per the germline V gene, CDR1 is KGHSH and CDR2 is LQKENI. This CDR3 reads CASSLPRTGGDTQYF. CDR3 DNA: TGTGCCAGCTCACTTCCGCGGACAGGAGGAGATACGCAGTATTTT. Using reference TRBV18 and TRBJ2-3 for the parts outside the CDR3, the full variable domain is NAGVMQNPRHLVRRRGQEARLRCSPMKGHSHVYWYRQLPEEGLKFMVYLQKENIIDESGMPKERFSAEFPKEGPSILRIQQVVRGDSAAYFCASSLPRTGGDTQYFGPGTRLTVL.

The rearrangement links TRBV4-3 to TRBJ2-4, with D perhaps matching TRBD1 (6 bases). Trimming shortened V by 0 bases and J by 7 bases, and 13 bases separated the two germline ends. The CDR3 has 15 amino acids. Germline V gene lookup returns CDR1 LGHNA and CDR2 YSLEER. The CDR3 bases are TGCGCCAGCAGCCAAGATACAGGGCGTCCGAACATTCAGTACTTC. This translates into CASSQDTGRPNIQYF.

This chain connects TRBV12-3 or TRBV12-4 to TRBJ2-3, with TRBD2 identical over 9 bases. The CDR3 sequence is 14 residues long. V shed 5 bases and J 1 base; nucleotides not matched to a gene: 1. The DNA of the CDR3 is TGTGCCAGCAGTCGGACTAGCGGCACAGATACGCAGTATTTT. This gives the protein CASSRTSGTDTQYF.

This chain links TRBV3-1 with TRBJ2-5; tentatively, D is TRBD2 (6 bases). The CDR3 has 15 residues. The germline CDR1 and CDR2 sequences are LGHDT and YNNKEL (reference sequence). V lost 4 bases and J 5 bases, leaving 17 bases between the germline ends. DNA of the CDR3: TGTGCCAGCAGCCCCCCTTACGGGAGAATGGAGACCCAGTACTTC. It is translated as CASSPPYGRMETQYF.

The rearrangement links TRBV6-2 or TRBV6-3 to TRBJ2-6; the match to TRBD1 covers 10 bases. CDR3 size: 19 residues. Germline V CDR1 and CDR2: MNHEY, SVGEGT. V lost 8 bases to trimming and J lost 3 bases; unmatched junction nucleotides: 16. In nucleotides, the CDR3 is TGTGCCAGCGGTAACCACCCTGACAGGGGGCTTCGTGGGGCCAACGTCCTGACTTTC. Translation gives CASGNHPDRGLRGANVLTF.

V and J are TRBV12-5 and TRBJ1-5; D possibly corresponds to TRBD1 (6 bases). Between the trimmed V and J ends, which lost 7 bases and 3 bases, there was a span of 13 bases. The CDR3 loop spans 14 amino acids. Looked up from germline, CDR1 is LGHNT and CDR2 is FRNRAP. The CDR3 sequence: CASASGTLNQPQHF. CDR3 DNA sequence: TGTGCTAGTGCCTCCGGGACACTCAATCAGCCCCAGCATTTT.

The chain is built from TRBV9 and TRBJ2-6; no definite D call. V lost 10 bases and J 1 base, leaving 3 bases between the germline ends. This CDR3 has 11 residues. CDR1 and CDR2 from the germline V gene are SGDLS and YYNGEE. The CDR3 sequence is CAHSGANVLTF. CDR3 DNA sequence: TGTGCCCATTCTGGGGCCAACGTCCTGACTTTC.

The chain has TRBV2 and TRBJ2-5, with 7 bases fitting TRBD2. From germline, CDR1 is SNHLY and CDR2 FYNNEI. Trimming took 7 bases from V and 2 from J; bases not matched to a gene: 7. The length of the CDR3 is 14 residues. The CDR3 spells CASILLAPQETQYF. The CDR3 region has the DNA TGTGCCAGCATTCTACTAGCGCCGCAAGAGACCCAGTACTTC.

The chain employs TRBV29-1 and TRBJ2-3; 7 bases align to TRBD2. The J segment lost 6 bases and the V segment lost 6 bases, leaving 12 bases of the junction unmatched. The CDR3 length is 14 residues. Germline CDR1 and CDR2: SQVTM and ANQGSEA. CDR3 residues: CSVADPRGEDTQYF. The DNA of the CDR3 is TGCAGCGTCGCTGACCCCCGGGGGGAGGATACGCAGTATTTT.

Concerning this clonotype: One end of the junction does not line up with germline, which may come from a read error. The chain has TRBV3-1 and TRBJ1-4, with TRBD1 matching 10 bases. Germline CDR1 is LGHDT and CDR2 is YNNKEL (reference sequence). This CDR3 is built from 12 residues. The CDR3: CASSLRGTGELF. CDR3 in DNA: TGTGCCAGCAGCCTCCGAGGGACAGGGGAGCTTTTT.

The J gene is TRBJ1-2, the V gene TRBV7-9; possible D gene TRBD1, 6 bases. V lost 2 bases, J lost 2 bases, and 12 bases lay in between. The CDR3 runs to 15 residues. Germline V gene data show CDR1 as SEHNR and CDR2 as FQNEAQ (reference sequence). CDR3 protein: CASSLRGQENYGYTF. In DNA form, the CDR3 reads TGTGCCAGCAGCTTACGGGGGCAAGAGAACTATGGCTACACCTTC.

The CDR3 nucleotides are TGTGCCACCGTAGGCCGGGGGCGGGGGACCCAGTACTTC. Translation gives CATVGRGRGTQYF. The chain uses TRBV7-2 and TRBJ2-5; D may be TRBD1 or TRBD2 (6 bases each). Germline V lookup: CDR1 SGHTA, CDR2 FQGNSA. The CDR3 consists of 13 residues. V lost 10 bases and J 7 bases, leaving 19 bases between the germline ends.

The CDR3 DNA reads as TGTGCCAGCAGGCATAGCGGGAGGGCTCGAGATGAGCAGTTCTTC. Protein sequence: CASRHSGRARDEQFF. The V and J genes are TRBV11-2 and TRBJ2-1; 11 positions match TRBD2. The germline gives CDR1 SGHAT, CDR2 FQNNGV. The CDR3 is made up of 15 amino acids. V lost 6 bases and J lost 8; bases outside the gene matches: 9.

V gene TRBV12-3 or TRBV12-4 combines with J gene TRBJ2-7; D not certain. V was cut by 8 bases and J by 2 bases, with 7 bases left in between. CDR3 length: 11 residues. The CDR3 here is CASGLAYEQYF. CDR3 sequence (DNA): TGTGCCAGCGGGTTAGCCTACGAGCAGTACTTC.

In this sample, this clonotype turned up once. The chain links TRBV5-1 to TRBJ2-7; 9 bases line up with TRBD2. Germline V gene lookup returns CDR1 SGHRS and CDR2 YFSETQ. The CDR3 extends over 14 amino acids. V was pared by 5 bases and J by 5 bases, with 8 bases of the junction left unmatched. The CDR3 is CASRENGLANEQYF. The CDR3 DNA sequence: TGCGCCAGCAGAGAAAACGGACTAGCGAACGAGCAGTACTTC.

CDR3 in DNA: TGTGCCTGGAGGGCAACAATAGCGGGAGGGACCTCCTACGAGCAGTACTTC. Translation gives CAWRATIAGGTSYEQYF. This sequence joins TRBV30 and TRBJ2-7; 11 nucleotides match TRBD2. CDR3 length: 17 amino acids. The germline CDR1 and CDR2 sequences are GTSNPN and SVGIG (reference sequence). After removal of 3 bases from V and 0 bases from J, the junction contained 10 bases not matched to a gene.

The CDR3 loop reads CASSGQGRETQYF. The CDR3 DNA follows: TGTGCCAGCAGCGGACAGGGTCGAGAGACCCAGTACTTC. V and J are TRBV7-9 and TRBJ2-5; TRBD1 matches 8 bases. The CDR3 is made up of 13 amino acids. The V segment lost 5 bases and the J segment 4 bases; nucleotides outside the gene matches: 3. Per germline, CDR1 SEHNR and CDR2 FQNEAQ (reference sequence).

J is TRBJ1-2 and V is TRBV5-4; D remains unclear. Trimming removed 0 bases from V and 1 base from J, with 10 bases in between. The CDR3 has 15 amino acids. Germline CDR1 is SGHNT and CDR2 is YYREEE (reference sequence). In DNA form, the CDR3 reads TGTGCCAGCAGCTTGGGAGCCGGGAATAACTATGGCTACACCTTC. This gives the protein CASSLGAGNNYGYTF.

The chain carries TRBV29-1 and TRBJ2-7; D assignment may be TRBD1 or TRBD2 (6 bases each). Germline-derived CDR1 and CDR2 are SQVTM and ANQGSEA. Trimming removed 3 bases at V and 2 bases at J, with 20 bases between. CDR3 length equals 16 residues. The CDR3 sequence: CSVDLNRETGPYEQYF. CDR3 nucleotides: TGCAGCGTTGACCTCAACCGGGAGACAGGACCCTACGAGCAGTACTTC.